This passage covers 32 T cell receptor beta chains from one sample sequenced in a study of blood T cells in healthy people across ages. The authors ran a second PCR of 7 to 11 cycles using a sample-barcoded 5' primer and a J-beta primer mix. From the 5' RACE reads, TCRdb called clonotypes with MiXCR, one entry per CDR3 protein. The sample has approximately 770,000 distinct CDR3 sequences, roughly 60% seen once; the top ten hold roughly 22%. Material: blood. The origin of the receptors is a man younger than 40 in good health.

The J gene is TRBJ2-2, the V gene TRBV3-1; tentative D call: TRBD1 (7 bases). The CDR3 is made up of 14 amino acids. V gave up 3 bases and J gave up 6 bases, with 11 bases separating them. The V gene's germline CDR1 is LGHDT and CDR2 YNNKEL (reference sequence). The CDR3 bases are TGTGCCAGCAGCCAGGAGGGGGCTCCCGGGGAGCTGTTTTTT. Protein: CASSQEGAPGELFF.

The chain recombines TRBV7-2 with TRBJ2-7, with 10 bases fitting TRBD2. The CDR3 is 15 residues long. With V trimmed by 4 bases and J by 2 bases, 5 bases remained unmatched. Germline V gene sequence: CDR1 SGHTA, CDR2 FQGNSA. The chain's CDR3 is CASSSTGTSAYEQYF. CDR3 coding DNA: TGTGCCAGCAGCTCTACCGGGACTAGCGCCTACGAGCAGTACTTC.

V is TRBV12-3 or TRBV12-4 and J is TRBJ1-1, with unresolved D. The CDR3 length is 13 residues. Trimming left V 5 bases short and J 1 base short, with 8 bases between. The CDR3 sequence is CASSPAANTEAFF. The DNA for the CDR3 is TGTGCCAGCAGTCCCGCAGCGAACACTGAAGCTTTCTTT.

A few counts support this clonotype. The chain employs TRBV20-1 and TRBJ2-1; no definite D call. The V gene lost 1 base and the J gene lost 4 bases, with 8 bases spanning the gap. CDR1 and CDR2 (germline): DFQATT, SNEGSKA (reference sequence). The CDR3 loop spans 13 amino acids. The CDR3 loop is CSARGVGYNEQFF. The CDR3 bases are TGCAGTGCTAGAGGGGTGGGGTACAATGAGCAGTTCTTC.

The J gene is TRBJ1-5, the V gene TRBV27; no firm D call. The CDR3 has 14 amino acids. In germline, CDR1 is MNHEY, CDR2 SMNVEV (reference sequence). Trimming took off 0 bases at V and 6 bases at J, with 9 bases between the two ends. In nucleotides, the CDR3 is TGTGCCAGCAGTTTATCGGGTGGAGCTCAGCCCCAGCATTTT. This translates into CASSLSGGAQPQHF.

The J gene is TRBJ1-5, the V gene TRBV6-2 or TRBV6-3; 10 bases are shared with TRBD1. The CDR3 runs to 15 residues. Trimming took 4 bases from V and 6 from J; bases not matched to a gene: 6. Per the germline V gene, CDR1 is MNHEY and CDR2 is SVGEGT. CDR3 sequence reads: CASSSPDRGFQPQHF. CDR3 in DNA: TGTGCCAGCAGTTCTCCGGACAGGGGGTTTCAGCCCCAGCATTTT.

The chain carries TRBV20-1 and TRBJ2-4; a weak D match, TRBD2 (6 bases). The DNA end is a closer match to TRBJ2-7, so the J assignment may be wrong. CDR1 is DFQATT, CDR2 SNEGSKA, per germline (reference sequence). CDR3 size: 14 residues. The DNA for the CDR3 is TGCAGTGCTAGCGCGGGGCCAAGCTCCTACGAGCAGTACTTC. Protein: CSASAGPSSYEQYF.

J is TRBJ1-2 and V is TRBV7-9; possibly TRBD1 for D (5 bases). The germline V and J ends were trimmed by 1 base and 4 bases, with 16 bases remaining between them. CDR1 and CDR2 (germline): SEHNR, FQNEAQ (reference sequence). The CDR3 has 16 residues. CDR3 nucleotide sequence: TGTGCCAGCAGCTTAGTAGGTTCAGAGGGGCGCTATGGCTACACCTTC. Amino acid sequence: CASSLVGSEGRYGYTF.

This clonotype was seen just once. The genes are TRBV29-1 and TRBJ1-4, with a weak D call TRBD1 (5 bases). Germline V gene lookup returns CDR1 SQVTM and CDR2 ANQGSEA. This CDR3 is 14 amino acids long. Trimming cost V 4 bases and J 0 bases, with 9 bases left between them. The CDR3 loop reads CSVGGAATNEKLFF. CDR3 nucleotide sequence: TGCAGCGTTGGCGGGGCTGCAACTAATGAAAAACTGTTTTTT.

This chain connects TRBV2 to TRBJ2-5; D might be TRBD1 or TRBD2, each matching 6 bases. The CDR3 sequence is 15 residues long. V shed 4 bases and J shed 4 bases, with 16 bases lying between them. CDR1 and CDR2 (germline): SNHLY, FYNNEI. The DNA of the CDR3 is TGTGCCAGCAGTGCAGGGGACCCCGGGAGAGAGACCCAGTACTTC. It translates to CASSAGDPGRETQYF.

This clonotype was seen a single time. CDR3 DNA: TGTGCCAGCAGTTACCCTAGGACAGGGGATTGGGAGACCCAGTACTTC. Translating gives CASSYPRTGDWETQYF. The chain has TRBV6-5 and TRBJ2-7; 9 nucleotides agree with TRBD1. The J call may be faulty, since TRBJ2-5 better matches the DNA end. The germline V gene has CDR1 MNHEY and CDR2 SVGAGI. The CDR3 totals 16 residues.

The chain employs TRBV20-1 and TRBJ2-1; 7 bases are shared with TRBD2. Unmatched junction bases numbered 8, after V lost 5 bases and J lost 7 bases. Germline V CDR1 and CDR2: DFQATT, SNEGSKA (reference sequence). CDR3 length equals 13 residues. CDR3: CSAARTSGNEQFF. In nucleotides, the CDR3 is TGCAGTGCTGCCAGGACTAGTGGGAATGAGCAGTTCTTC.

This clonotype was detected ten times or more. The CDR3 region is CSVGGQGNSGYTF. DNA of the CDR3: TGCAGCGTGGGGGGACAGGGTAATTCTGGCTACACCTTC. V usage is TRBV29-1 and J usage is TRBJ1-2; 9 bases line up with TRBD1. The J segment lost 7 bases and the V segment lost 6 bases, leaving 9 bases of the junction unmatched. Germline V gives CDR1 SQVTM, CDR2 ANQGSEA. This CDR3 is 13 amino acids long.

The chain joins TRBV15 to TRBJ1-4, with D maybe TRBD1 (5 bases). V lost 6 bases, J lost 10 bases, and 12 bases lay in between. The CDR3 totals 12 residues. Looked up from germline, CDR1 is LNHNV and CDR2 is YYDKDF (reference sequence). The CDR3 protein is CATSSLGRKLFF. Here the CDR3 DNA reads TGTGCCACCAGTTCCTTGGGGCGAAAACTGTTTTTT.

This chain joins TRBV12-3 or TRBV12-4 and TRBJ2-3, with D perhaps given as TRBD1 or TRBD2 (5 bases each). There are 15 residues in the CDR3. V was trimmed by 5 bases and J by 0 bases, leaving 12 bases between them. CDR3 in amino acids: CASSIRDLSTDTQYF. The CDR3 nucleotides are TGTGCCAGCAGTATCCGGGACCTTAGCACAGATACGCAGTATTTT.

The chain links TRBV2 to TRBJ2-5, with TRBD2 matching over 8 bases. This CDR3 is 14 amino acids long. The germline CDR1 and CDR2 sequences are SNHLY and FYNNEI. V trimming: 7 bases; J trimming: 5 bases; junction bases outside the gene matches: 9. The CDR3 coding sequence is TGTGCCAGCAAAGCCGGGAGGGACGGGGAGACCCAGTACTTC. Protein: CASKAGRDGETQYF.

This rearrangement joins TRBV7-9 to TRBJ1-1; no firm D call. Trimming removed 0 bases from V and 3 bases from J, with 8 bases in between. The CDR3 consists of 14 residues. Per germline, CDR1 SEHNR and CDR2 FQNEAQ (reference sequence). The CDR3 is CASSLANRYTEAFF. In DNA form, the CDR3 reads TGTGCCAGCAGCTTAGCGAACAGATACACTGAAGCTTTCTTT.

This clonotype has only a few counts. The chain recombines TRBV25-1 with TRBJ1-1; 9 bases match TRBD1. The CDR3 consists of 15 residues. J was trimmed by 2 bases and V by 3 bases; bases with no gene match: 4. The germline CDR1 and CDR2 sequences are MGHDK and SYGVNS. The CDR3: CASSEPGQGNTEAFF. CDR3 DNA: TGTGCCAGCAGTGAGCCGGGACAGGGAAACACTGAAGCTTTCTTT.

This sequence joins TRBV27 and TRBJ1-1, with D unclear. The germline V gene encodes CDR1 MNHEY and CDR2 SMNVEV (reference sequence). Trimming stripped 3 bases from V and 11 bases from J, with 22 bases between. The CDR3 has 15 amino acids. The CDR3 is CASSFIERRRIRAFF. The CDR3 region has the DNA TGTGCCAGCAGTTTTATTGAAAGGAGGCGAATTAGGGCTTTCTTT.

This clonotype appeared a few times. The J gene is TRBJ2-7, the V gene TRBV15, with D possibly matching TRBD1 (6 bases). Germline assignment: CDR1 LNHNV and CDR2 YYDKDF (reference sequence). The length of the CDR3 is 12 residues. The V gene lost 3 bases and the J gene lost 11 bases, with 14 bases spanning the gap. Here the CDR3 reads CATSRSGDSEYF. The CDR3 DNA reads as TGTGCCACCAGCAGGTCAGGGGATTCGGAGTACTTC. The full variable domain, in which reference TRBV15 and TRBJ2-7 provide the parts outside the CDR3, is DAMVIQNPRYQVTQFGKPVTLSCSQTLNHNVMYWYQQKSSQAPKLLFHYYDKDFNNEADTPDNFQSRRPNTSFCFLDIRSPGLGDTAMYLCATSRSGDSEYFGPGTRLTVT.

This clonotype appeared a single time. This rearrangement joins TRBV20-1 to TRBJ2-6, with a possible D match to TRBD1 (6 bases). V was shortened by 0 bases and J by 0 bases, with 18 bases between the two germline ends. Germline CDR1 is DFQATT and CDR2 is SNEGSKA (reference sequence). The CDR3 totals 19 residues. The CDR3 protein is CSARDIYAQGSSGANVLTF. CDR3 bases: TGCAGTGCTAGAGATATATACGCACAGGGCAGCTCTGGGGCCAACGTCCTGACTTTC.

The rearrangement uses TRBV7-2 and TRBJ2-5; D possibly corresponds to TRBD2 (6 bases). Germline V CDR1 and CDR2: SGHTA, FQGNSA. This CDR3 is 16 amino acids long. V lost 2 bases to trimming and J lost 1 base, with 14 bases between them. In nucleotides, the CDR3 is TGTGCCAGCAGCTTAACGCCGGGACTGCTCCAAGAGACCCAGTACTTC. Amino acids: CASSLTPGLLQETQYF.

This chain joins TRBV7-8 and TRBJ2-4; D possibly uses TRBD1 or TRBD2 (5 bases each). This CDR3 has 12 residues. Germline V gene lookup returns CDR1 SGHVS and CDR2 FQNEAQ. Trimming took off 4 bases at V and 15 bases at J, with 16 bases between the two ends. Here the CDR3 DNA reads TGTGCCAGCAGCTCCCGAGTTAGGGACCCGTACTTC. This sequence encodes CASSSRVRDPYF.

This rearrangement joins TRBV28 to TRBJ2-1; TRBD2 matches 7 bases. This CDR3 is 15 amino acids long. Germline V gives CDR1 MDHEN, CDR2 SYDVKM. Trimming took 7 bases from V and 9 from J; bases not matched to a gene: 15. CDR3 nucleotide sequence: TGTGCCAGCAACGCGGGCCACGCATCGGGGGGTGAGCAGTTCTTC. Encoded protein: CASNAGHASGGEQFF.

This sequence joins TRBV7-9 and TRBJ1-4, with no clear D. Deletions cut 8 bases from V and 2 bases from J, with 12 bases between. Germline CDR1 is SEHNR and CDR2 is FQNEAQ (reference sequence). The CDR3 covers 14 residues. The CDR3 here is CASSRGMTNEKLFF. The CDR3 DNA reads as TGTGCCAGCTCCCGAGGGATGACTAATGAAAAACTGTTTTTT.

This clonotype was picked up a small number of times. The chain has TRBV6-1 and TRBJ2-1; the D gene is possibly TRBD2 (6 bases). This CDR3 is built from 15 residues. Germline V gene lookup returns CDR1 MNHNS and CDR2 SASEGT. V was shortened by 2 bases and J by 4 bases, with 12 bases between the two germline ends. The CDR3 loop is CASSERDWEYNEQFF. The CDR3 bases are TGTGCCAGCAGTGAAAGGGACTGGGAGTACAATGAGCAGTTCTTC.

This clonotype was recorded only once. The chain joins TRBV9 to TRBJ2-1, with 10 bases identical to TRBD2. There are 17 residues in the CDR3. V shed 1 base and J 6 bases; nucleotides not matched to a gene: 10. Germline V gives CDR1 SGDLS, CDR2 YYNGEE. DNA for the CDR3: TGTGCCAGCAGCGTATGGGCTAGCGGGAGTTTCGTCAATGAGCAGTTCTTC. Its protein is CASSVWASGSFVNEQFF.

The CDR3 loop is CASSPREGLAGNNEQFF. CDR3 nucleotides: TGTGCCAGCTCACCCAGGGAGGGACTAGCGGGAAACAATGAGCAGTTCTTC. This chain joins TRBV18 and TRBJ2-1; TRBD2 agrees at 13 bases. The CDR3 sequence is 17 residues long. Trimming cost V 3 bases and J 5 bases; bases outside gene matches: 7. The germline V gene encodes CDR1 KGHSH and CDR2 LQKENI.

This chain joins TRBV5-4 and TRBJ2-6; perhaps TRBD2 as D (5 bases). Germline values: CDR1 SGHNT, CDR2 YYREEE (reference sequence). Between the trimmed V and J ends, which lost 0 bases and 0 bases, there was a span of 10 bases. The CDR3 totals 17 residues. The CDR3 is CASSLELVYSGANVLTF. DNA of the CDR3: TGTGCCAGCAGCTTGGAACTAGTCTACTCTGGGGCCAACGTCCTGACTTTC.

This clonotype was counted a few times. CDR3 sequence (DNA): TGTGCCAGCAGAGTTAGGGCTGGGGCCAACGTCCTGACTTTC. Translating it yields CASRVRAGANVLTF. This chain links TRBV6-5 with TRBJ2-6; no clear D gene. Trimming took off 6 bases at V and 2 bases at J, with 8 bases between the two ends. The CDR3 is 14 amino acids. The V gene's germline CDR1 is MNHEY and CDR2 SVGAGI.

The chain recombines TRBV9 with TRBJ2-7, with D hard to call. CDR1 and CDR2 (germline): SGDLS, YYNGEE. This CDR3 spans 14 amino acids. V was clipped by 0 bases and J by 8 bases, with 15 bases between them. CDR3 region: CASSVGSADVQQYF. In nucleotides, the CDR3 is TGTGCCAGCAGCGTAGGGTCAGCCGATGTCCAGCAGTACTTC.

This chain joins TRBV20-1 and TRBJ2-1; either TRBD1 or TRBD2 may fit D (5 bases each). V was shortened by 4 bases and J by 4 bases, with 14 bases between the two germline ends. The CDR3 consists of 14 residues. Germline V CDR1 and CDR2: DFQATT, SNEGSKA (reference sequence). The CDR3 sequence: CSATLGDLYNEQFF. The CDR3 nucleotides are TGCAGTGCTACACTGGGGGATCTTTACAATGAGCAGTTCTTC.